This T cell receptor (beta chain) originates from a study of coeliac disease. The V and J ends lost 4 bases and 1 base, in that order; junction bases with no gene match: 6. Germline CDR1 is SGHNT and CDR2 is YYREEE (reference sequence). The CDR3 is 16 amino acids. Notes on the study in general: Known gliadin-specific TRB sequences: about 50% of the 18 coeliac samples, only 1 of 6 controls.

Concerning this clone: What it binds is unknown.

The assay was immunoSEQ multiplex PCR, and TCRdb's table has in-frame clones only and misses some. Of 6,500 to 8,000 clones in the sample, roughly 70% were seen once. The sequence came from a man aged 50-59 years with active celiac disease. The sequencing input was lamina propria lymphocytes from the gut. The chain combines TRBV5-4 with TRBJ2-1, with TRBD1 matching 9 bases. The CDR3 loop reads CASSPLGTGSYNEQFF. CDR3 in DNA: TGTGCCAGCAGCCCCCTGGGGACAGGGTCCTACAATGAGCAGTTCTTC.